This T cell receptor (beta chain) was captured by sequencing in a study of control samples from healthy donors and cancer patients. The repertoire was sequenced with immunoSEQ multiplex PCR; TCRdb's copy has only in-frame clones and lacks some. Of 150,000 or so clones in the sample, roughly 93% were seen once. This clone was detected only once. This CDR3 spans 13 amino acids. J was trimmed by 4 bases and V by 4 bases; bases with no gene match: 6. From germline, CDR1 is GTSNPN and CDR2 SVGIG (reference sequence). The clonotype was recovered from a man in his late teens or twenties in good health. V is TRBV30 and J is TRBJ1-1; 7 bases line up with TRBD1. Specimen: blood. Written as DNA, the CDR3 is TGTGCCTGGACCCCAGGGGGGTTCACTGAAGCTTTCTTT. Amino acid sequence: CAWTPGGFTEAFF.